This TCR beta chain was sequenced during a study of CD8 T cells in ankylosing spondylitis. TCRdb reprocessed the 5' RACE reads with MiXCR, giving one entry per CDR3 protein. The repertoire holds 250,000 or so distinct CDR3 sequences, with 20% to 30% as singletons. V dropped 5 bases and J dropped 5; count of bases not matched to a gene: 6. Germline-derived CDR1 and CDR2 are MNHNS and SASEGT. This CDR3 contains 14 residues. In its sample, this clonotype was seen many times. The origin of this receptor is a male donor with ankylosing spondylitis or in good health (not recorded which). Sequencing was carried out using blood, either unsorted or a sorted T cell fraction (not recorded which). The J gene is TRBJ1-5, the V gene TRBV6-1; TRBD1 agrees at 7 bases. CDR3: CASSPRQGDQPQHF. CDR3 nucleotides: TGTGCCAGCAGTCCCCGACAGGGCGATCAGCCCCAGCATTTT.